These 23 T cell receptor beta chains came from one sample sequenced in a study of T cell repertoires in ileal Crohn's disease (dated by TCRdb to between 2019 and 2020). Receptor amplification or capture employed the immunoSEQ multiplex PCR assay. The table was pulled from immuneACCESS by TCRdb, which kept in-frame rearrangements only. Such tables lose some clones; where checked, under half of the loss comes from unresolved V genes, and the rest has no known cause. For this sample there are some 5,000 clones; approximately 82% appear just once. The ten largest clones take up around 10% of the sample. The sample consisted of ileal tissue. The receptors here all came from an adult with Crohn's disease.

This clone was seen only a few times. This chain links TRBV5-1 with TRBJ1-3; D call uncertain. Germline CDR1 is SGHRS and CDR2 is YFSETQ. The CDR3 consists of 16 residues. V shed 1 base and J shed 0 bases, with 11 bases lying between them. The CDR3 protein is CASSLQRVGSGNTIYF. In DNA, the CDR3 is TGCGCCAGCAGCTTGCAGAGGGTCGGCTCTGGAAACACCATATATTTT.

This clone was seen a handful of times. The genes are TRBV7-2 and TRBJ1-4; the match to TRBD1 covers 9 bases. The CDR3 runs to 15 residues. Germline V gives CDR1 SGHTA, CDR2 FQGNSA. The trim removed 5 bases at V and 7 bases at J, leaving 8 bases unmatched. CDR3 nucleotide sequence: TGTGCCAGCAGCGACAAGGGACAGGGAGGTGAAAAACTGTTTTTT. Translated: CASSDKGQGGEKLFF.

The rearrangement links TRBV29-1 to TRBJ1-1; D is ambiguous. V was trimmed by 5 bases and J by 8 bases, leaving 9 bases between them. The germline gives CDR1 SQVTM, CDR2 ANQGSEA. The CDR3 spans 10 residues. CDR3 amino acids: CSVSTAEAFF. The CDR3 DNA is TGCAGCGTTTCAACAGCAGAAGCTTTCTTT.

This clone was observed a handful of times. The rearrangement joins TRBV6-5 to TRBJ2-7; weak D call: TRBD1 (5 bases). V gave up 0 bases and J gave up 4 bases, with 7 bases separating them. The CDR3 sequence is 13 residues long. The germline V gene has CDR1 MNHEY and CDR2 SVGAGI. CDR3: CASSYSKGYEQYF. For the CDR3, the DNA is TGTGCCAGCAGTTACTCAAAGGGGTACGAGCAGTACTTC.

This sequence joins TRBV6-1 and TRBJ1-4; 9 nucleotides line up with TRBD1. This CDR3 spans 15 amino acids. Germline values: CDR1 MNHNS, CDR2 SASEGT. V was pared by 2 bases and J by 4 bases, with 2 bases of the junction left unmatched. The CDR3 reads CASSELDRGNEKLFF. For the CDR3, the DNA is TGTGCCAGCAGTGAACTGGACAGGGGTAATGAAAAACTGTTTTTT.

The V and J genes are TRBV5-1 and TRBJ2-1; 8 nucleotides line up with TRBD1. Germline V gene data show CDR1 as SGHRS and CDR2 as YFSETQ. V was clipped by 4 bases and J by 2 bases; unmatched bases: 11. The CDR3 runs 17 residues. The CDR3 region has the DNA TGCGCCAGCAGCGGCTCGATGGACAGGGCACCCTACAATGAGCAGTTCTTC. Encoded protein: CASSGSMDRAPYNEQFF.

The gene calls are TRBV6-1 and TRBJ2-3; the D gene is possibly TRBD1 (6 bases). Germline assignment: CDR1 MNHNS and CDR2 SASEGT. CDR3 length: 15 residues. Trimming removed 3 bases at V and 1 base at J, with 11 bases between. The chain's CDR3 is CASSDEDSRTDTQYF. As DNA, the CDR3 is TGTGCCAGCAGTGATGAGGACAGTCGCACAGATACGCAGTATTTT.

J is TRBJ1-1 and V is TRBV10-3; D may be TRBD1 (6 bases). The germline CDR1 and CDR2 sequences are ENHRY and SYGVKD. V was trimmed by 8 bases and J by 7 bases, leaving 14 bases between them. There are 12 residues in the CDR3. This CDR3 reads CAISIRGSEAFF. CDR3 DNA: TGTGCCATCTCAATAAGGGGGAGTGAAGCTTTCTTT.

This clone was seen only once. The chain is built from TRBV13 and TRBJ2-7; 7 bases align to TRBD1. The CDR3 is 14 residues long. CDR1 is PRHDT and CDR2 is FYEKMQ in the germline V gene (reference sequence). J gave up 7 bases and V 1 base, and 7 bases lay outside the gene matches. The CDR3 nucleotides read TGTGCCAGCAGCTTAGACGACAGGGTGGGGGAGCAGTACTTC. Translation gives CASSLDDRVGEQYF.

The chain combines TRBV28 with TRBJ1-2; no clear D. V lost 4 bases and J 7 bases, leaving 16 bases between the germline ends. CDR3 length: 14 amino acids. Looked up from germline, CDR1 is MDHEN and CDR2 is SYDVKM. CDR3 protein: CASSSLGSRGGYTF. The DNA of the CDR3 is TGTGCCAGCAGTTCACTTGGCAGCCGGGGTGGCTACACCTTC.

This clone was found once. The chain carries TRBV6-5 and TRBJ1-1, with 7 nucleotides matching TRBD1. V lost 6 bases and J lost 9; bases outside the gene matches: 13. CDR1 MNHEY and CDR2 SVGAGI come from the germline V gene. This CDR3 has 14 residues. Here the CDR3 DNA reads TGTGCCAGCAGATTAAAGGGGGCAGAAGGCCAAGCTTTCTTT. It encodes CASRLKGAEGQAFF.

This clone is termed large (0.1 to 1%). The V gene is TRBV28, the J gene TRBJ2-7; TRBD2 agrees at 8 bases. V lost 3 bases and J lost 5; bases outside the gene matches: 6. Germline V gene sequence: CDR1 MDHEN, CDR2 SYDVKM. The length of the CDR3 is 14 residues. The CDR3 sequence: CASSFAGGDNEQYF. CDR3 bases: TGTGCCAGCAGTTTCGCGGGGGGCGACAACGAGCAGTACTTC.

This clone was seen a handful of times. V is TRBV6-4 and J is TRBJ2-3, with TRBD2 matching over 11 bases. This CDR3 is built from 16 residues. Unmatched junction bases numbered 6, after V lost 5 bases and J lost 2 bases. Germline CDR1 is MRHNA and CDR2 is SNTAGT. The CDR3 is CASSPLAGGHTDTQYF. In DNA form, the CDR3 reads TGTGCCAGCAGTCCCCTAGCGGGGGGACACACAGATACGCAGTATTTT.

V and J are TRBV6-1 and TRBJ2-3; 10 nucleotides agree with TRBD2. Trimming at V came to 4 bases and at J to 4 bases, leaving 5 bases not matched to a gene. Germline CDR1 reads MNHNS; CDR2 reads SASEGT. This CDR3 is built from 15 residues. The DNA for the CDR3 is TGTGCCAGCAGTGGGGAAGCGGGGGGGGCAGATACGCAGTATTTT. Residues: CASSGEAGGADTQYF.

The gene calls are TRBV2 and TRBJ1-1, with 7 positions matching TRBD1. In germline, CDR1 is SNHLY, CDR2 FYNNEI. Trimming cost V 4 bases and J 5 bases; bases outside gene matches: 1. The CDR3 has 12 amino acids. CDR3 in amino acids: CASSATGTEAFF. CDR3 DNA sequence: TGTGCCAGCAGTGCGACAGGGACTGAAGCTTTCTTT.

This clone was detected a few times. J is TRBJ2-1 and V is TRBV7-9; D perhaps matches TRBD1 (6 bases). The CDR3 consists of 15 residues. V was trimmed by 5 bases and J by 3 bases, leaving 14 bases between them. Germline CDR1 and CDR2: SEHNR and FQNEAQ (reference sequence). In nucleotides, the CDR3 is TGTGCCAGCAGCCAGACAGGAATCCACTACAATGAGCAGTTCTTC. Translation: CASSQTGIHYNEQFF.

This sequence joins TRBV7-9 and TRBJ1-1; maybe TRBD1 (5 bases). CDR3 length: 13 residues. The germline CDR1 and CDR2 sequences are SEHNR and FQNEAQ (reference sequence). Trimming removed 4 bases at V and 5 bases at J, with 11 bases between. The CDR3 DNA sequence: TGTGCCAGCAGCTACGGGGGGGAAACTGAAGCTTTCTTT. Translating gives CASSYGGETEAFF.

The V gene is TRBV27, the J gene TRBJ2-1; possible D gene TRBD1, 5 bases. Germline V gives CDR1 MNHEY, CDR2 SMNVEV (reference sequence). The CDR3 runs 16 residues. V gave up 10 bases and J gave up 1 base, with 20 bases separating them. CDR3 nucleotide sequence: TGTGCCACCATGGGCCCAGGGCACCGATCCTACAATGAGCAGTTCTTC. Protein: CATMGPGHRSYNEQFF.

The chain joins TRBV5-1 to TRBJ1-1; D gene uncertain. The germline gives CDR1 SGHRS, CDR2 YFSETQ. The CDR3 length is 15 residues. With 0 bases removed from V and 2 bases from J, the gap between germline ends came to 11 bases. The CDR3 DNA reads as TGCGCCAGCAGCTTGGGGGAGAGCCTAAACACTGAAGCTTTCTTT. This gives the protein CASSLGESLNTEAFF.

The V call is TRBV6-1, the J call TRBJ1-2; maybe TRBD1 (5 bases). Germline CDR1 MNHNS, CDR2 SASEGT. The CDR3 contains 14 residues. V lost 4 bases, J lost 3 bases, and 12 bases lay in between. The CDR3 DNA follows: TGTGCCAGCAGTGTCCAAGGGGCCTACTATGGCTACACCTTC. It codes for CASSVQGAYYGYTF.

The chain carries TRBV7-6 and TRBJ2-7, with 10 bases aligning to TRBD2. The CDR3 has 15 residues. Germline loops: CDR1 SGHVS, CDR2 FNYEAQ. The trim removed 5 bases at V and 6 bases at J, leaving 10 bases unmatched. This CDR3 is CASSQTSGVGGEQYF. For the CDR3, the DNA is TGTGCCAGCAGCCAAACTAGCGGGGTTGGGGGCGAGCAGTACTTC.

This clone occurred a few times. The chain is built from TRBV2 and TRBJ2-3; D is perhaps TRBD1 (6 bases). The CDR3 is 15 amino acids. The V end was cut by 2 bases, the J end by 2 bases, with 11 bases between. Germline V CDR1 and CDR2: SNHLY, FYNNEI. CDR3 amino acids: CASSETGQHTDTQYF. The CDR3 DNA follows: TGTGCCAGCAGTGAAACAGGGCAGCACACAGATACGCAGTATTTT. The full variable domain, in which reference TRBV2 and TRBJ2-3 provide the parts outside the CDR3, is EPEVTQTPSHQVTQMGQEVILRCVPISNHLYFYWYRQILGQKVEFLVSFYNNEISEKSEIFDDQFSVERPDGSNFTLKIRSTKLEDSAMYFCASSETGQHTDTQYFGPGTRLTVL.

This clone was observed a few times. This chain connects TRBV12-5 to TRBJ1-1; D remains ambiguous. The CDR3 totals 13 residues. Trimming stripped 1 base from V and 0 bases from J, with 3 bases between. Germline V gene lookup returns CDR1 LGHNT and CDR2 FRNRAP. The CDR3 DNA reads as TGTGCTAGTGGTTTGGCAGTGAACACTGAAGCTTTCTTT. It yields the protein CASGLAVNTEAFF.